This is a list of T cell receptor beta chains from one sample in a study of blood T cell repertoires in COVID-19. The assay was immunoSEQ multiplex PCR, and TCRdb's table has in-frame clones only and misses some. The sample has fewer than 80,000 clones, 88% seen once. The material sequenced was peripheral blood. The source of these receptors is a human donor in a cohort sampled during active COVID-19. The CDR3 runs from the conserved cysteine through the conserved F or W. The D gene is left open where the match is weak. A row's size may be missing; if present it is once, few, many or a size class.

V gene	clone size	J gene	D gene	CDR3 protein	CDR3 DNA
TRBV29-1	NA	TRBJ2-5	TRBD1	CSGALTGSAQETQYF	TGCAGCGGAGCCCTGACAGGGAGCGCCCAAGAGACCCAGTACTTC
TRBV6-5	NA	TRBJ1-3	TRBD1	CASRRAQGLANTIYF	TGTGCCAGCAGACGAGCACAGGGGTTGGCAAACACCATATATTTT
TRBV6-5	NA	TRBJ2-1	TRBD1	CATRGTGSYNEQFF	TGTGCCACCCGGGGGACAGGATCATACAATGAGCAGTTCTTC
TRBV29-1	NA	TRBJ2-2	TRBD2	CSVAASGYTGELFF	TGCAGCGTTGCTGCTAGCGGCTACACCGGGGAGCTGTTTTTT
TRBV6-6	NA	TRBJ2-4	TRBD1	CASTPRDRETQNIQYF	TGTGCCAGCACCCCGAGGGACAGGGAGACCCAAAACATTCAGTACTTC
TRBV5-4	once	TRBJ2-2	TRBD1	CASRAGTGDWGELFF	TGTGCCAGCAGGGCTGGGACAGGGGATTGGGGGGAGCTGTTTTTT
TRBV2	NA	TRBJ2-7	NA	CASSMDGGGEQYF	TGTGCCAGCAGCATGGACGGAGGAGGCGAGCAGTACTTC
TRBV5-1	NA	TRBJ2-7	TRBD1	CASSLGTASSYEQYF	TGCGCCAGCAGCCTAGGGACAGCGAGCTCCTACGAGCAGTACTTC
TRBV25-1	once	TRBJ1-2	TRBD1	CASLPIGQGAGIGYTF	TGTGCCAGCTTACCCATCGGACAGGGGGCCGGTATTGGCTACACCTTC
TRBV2	NA	TRBJ2-5	TRBD2	CASSESSGGIPETQYF	TGTGCCAGCAGTGAATCAAGCGGGGGGATCCCCGAGACCCAGTACTTC
TRBV5-1	NA	TRBJ2-1	NA	CASSTIQGTYNEQFF	TGCGCCAGCAGTACTATACAGGGAACATACAATGAGCAGTTCTTC
TRBV7-6	NA	TRBJ2-1	TRBD2	CASSSRSGGYNEQFF	TGTGCCAGCAGCTCTAGGAGCGGGGGGTACAATGAGCAGTTCTTC
TRBV11-2	NA	TRBJ2-3	TRBD1	CASSPQDRVFGTQYF	TGTGCCAGCAGCCCCCAGGACAGGGTTTTTGGTACGCAGTATTTT
TRBV4-1	NA	TRBJ1-4	TRBD1	CASSQGGTGGLPKLFF	TGCGCCAGCAGCCAAGGGGGGACAGGGGGTCTCCCAAAACTGTTTTTT
TRBV27	NA	TRBJ2-3	TRBD1	CASSLLTGGNGDTQYF	TGTGCCAGCAGTTTACTTACAGGGGGCAATGGAGATACGCAGTATTTT
TRBV7-9	NA	TRBJ1-2	NA	CASSLVGGGDGYTF	TGTGCCAGCAGCTTAGTTGGGGGAGGCGATGGCTACACCTTC
TRBV7-3	NA	TRBJ2-1	TRBD2	CASSPTSGGHNEQFF	TGTGCCAGCAGCCCGACTAGCGGGGGCCACAATGAGCAGTTCTTC
TRBV3-1/TRBV3-2	NA	TRBJ1-6	NA	CASSPMEENSPLHF	TGTGCCAGCAGCCCAATGGAGGAGAATTCACCCCTCCACTTT
TRBV25-1	NA	TRBJ2-5	NA	CASSEYRGHGTQYF	TGTGCCAGCAGTGAATACAGGGGCCATGGGACCCAGTACTTC
TRBV20-1	NA	TRBJ2-1	NA	CSASIPRTAGSYNEQFF	TGCAGTGCTAGTATCCCCCGAACGGCGGGATCCTACAATGAGCAGTTCTTC
TRBV5-4	NA	TRBJ1-6	NA	CASSGTGPTRANSPLHF	TGTGCCAGCAGCGGAACGGGACCGACTAGGGCTAATTCACCCCTCCACTTT
TRBV5-1	NA	TRBJ1-4	TRBD1	CASSPRDRANEKLFF	TGCGCCAGCAGCCCCCGGGACAGGGCTAATGAAAAACTGTTTTTT
TRBV13	once	TRBJ1-4	TRBD1	CASSITGTGNEKLFF	TGTGCCAGCAGCATCACCGGGACAGGGAATGAAAAACTGTTTTTT
TRBV30	NA	TRBJ1-1	NA	CAWSVWRRGTEAFF	TGTGCCTGGAGTGTATGGCGGCGGGGCACTGAAGCTTTCTTT
TRBV3-1/TRBV3-2	NA	TRBJ2-7	NA	CASSQAPSSYEQYF	TGTGCCAGCAGCCAAGCCCCGAGCTCCTACGAGCAGTACTTC
TRBV2	NA	TRBJ2-7	NA	CASSEALRGDSYEQYF	TGTGCCAGCAGTGAAGCGCTCAGGGGAGACTCCTACGAGCAGTACTTC
TRBV2	NA	TRBJ1-3	NA	CASSLLGQTSGNTIYF	TGTGCCAGCAGTCTCTTAGGACAGACCTCTGGAAACACCATATATTTT
TRBV19	NA	TRBJ2-1	TRBD1	CASTRDRVADEQFF	TGTGCCAGTACCCGGGACAGGGTTGCCGATGAGCAGTTCTTC
TRBV19	NA	TRBJ1-2	TRBD1	CASSATDRGTNYGYTF	TGTGCCAGTAGTGCAACCGACAGGGGGACTAACTATGGCTACACCTTC
TRBV2	NA	TRBJ1-1	NA	CATSRRLNTEAFF	TGTGCCACTAGTCGCAGACTGAACACTGAAGCTTTCTTT
TRBV5-1	NA	TRBJ1-1	TRBD1	CASSLDFRDRGNTEAFF	TGCGCCAGCAGCTTGGATTTCAGGGACAGGGGGAACACTGAAGCTTTCTTT
TRBV7-2	NA	TRBJ1-5	NA	CASSLKPGSNQPQHF	TGTGCCAGCAGCTTAAAACCAGGGAGCAATCAGCCCCAGCATTTT
TRBV10-3	few	TRBJ1-5	NA	CAISESGSRHQPQHF	TGTGCCATCAGTGAGTCGGGCAGTCGCCATCAGCCCCAGCATTTT
TRBV2	NA	TRBJ2-2	NA	CASGGGRANTGELFF	TGTGCCAGCGGGGGCGGGAGAGCGAACACCGGGGAGCTGTTTTTT
TRBV2	once	TRBJ2-6	NA	CASSETLGANVLTF	TGTGCCAGCAGTGAAACGCTAGGGGCCAACGTCCTGACTTTC
TRBV9	once	TRBJ2-7	TRBD2	CASSVGIAGGLYEQYF	TGTGCCAGCAGCGTAGGGATAGCGGGGGGGCTCTACGAGCAGTACTTC
TRBV27	NA	TRBJ2-4	NA	CASSPPSRNIQYF	TGTGCCAGCAGCCCCCCGTCCCGGAACATTCAGTACTTC
TRBV15	NA	TRBJ2-3	TRBD2	CATSRGGTSGSTDTQYF	TGTGCCACCAGCAGAGGGGGAACTAGCGGGAGCACAGATACGCAGTATTTT
TRBV9	NA	TRBJ2-1	NA	CASSVGRESYNEQFF	TGTGCCAGCAGCGTAGGGAGGGAATCCTACAATGAGCAGTTCTTC
TRBV19	NA	TRBJ2-5	TRBD1	CASSLRTGAKETQYF	TGTGCCAGTAGTCTTCGGACAGGGGCCAAAGAGACCCAGTACTTC
TRBV15	NA	TRBJ2-1	TRBD2	CATRLAVYNEQFF	TGTGCCACCCGGCTAGCGGTCTACAATGAGCAGTTCTTC
TRBV9	NA	TRBJ2-5	NA	CASSGQKETQYF	TGTGCCAGCAGCGGACAGAAAGAGACCCAGTACTTC
TRBV5-1	NA	TRBJ2-1	NA	CASSLALASYNEQFF	TGCGCCAGCAGCTTGGCTCTAGCCTCCTACAATGAGCAGTTCTTC
TRBV2	NA	TRBJ1-2	NA	CASSDTASGATNNYGYTF	TGTGCCAGCAGTGATACTGCTTCGGGAGCTACAAATAACTATGGCTACACCTTC
TRBV5-1	NA	TRBJ1-2	NA	CASSSDRLYGYTF	TGCGCCAGCAGCTCGGACAGACTTTATGGCTACACCTTC
TRBV5-1	NA	TRBJ1-1	NA	CASSLEQGRKTFF	TGCGCCAGCAGCTTGGAACAGGGCAGGAAAACTTTCTTT
TRBV29-1	NA	TRBJ2-7	NA	CSVGTAGYEQYF	TGCAGCGTTGGGACAGCCGGATACGAGCAGTACTTC
TRBV18	once	TRBJ2-7	NA	CASSPRSSGRPYEQYF	TGTGCCAGCTCACCAAGATCTTCTGGGAGGCCCTACGAGCAGTACTTC
TRBV4-1	NA	TRBJ1-5	NA	CASSQDLHQPQHF	TGCGCCAGCAGCCAAGATTTACACCAGCCCCAGCATTTT